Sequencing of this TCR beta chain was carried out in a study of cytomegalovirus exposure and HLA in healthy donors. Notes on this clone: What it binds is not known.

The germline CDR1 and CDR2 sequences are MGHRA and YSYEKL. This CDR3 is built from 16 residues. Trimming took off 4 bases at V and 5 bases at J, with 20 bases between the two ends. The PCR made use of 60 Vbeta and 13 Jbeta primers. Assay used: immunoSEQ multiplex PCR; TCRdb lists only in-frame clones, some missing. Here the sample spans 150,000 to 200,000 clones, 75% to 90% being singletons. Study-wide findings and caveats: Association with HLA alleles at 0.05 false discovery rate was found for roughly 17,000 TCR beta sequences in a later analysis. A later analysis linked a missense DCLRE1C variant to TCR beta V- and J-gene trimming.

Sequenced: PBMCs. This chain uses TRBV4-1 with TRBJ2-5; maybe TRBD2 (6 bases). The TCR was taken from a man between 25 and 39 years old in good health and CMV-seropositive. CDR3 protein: CASSPPGGSGGETQYF. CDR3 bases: TGCGCCAGCAGCCCCCCAGGAGGGAGTGGTGGTGAGACCCAGTACTTC.